Sequencing of this T cell receptor (beta chain) was carried out in a study of cytomegalovirus exposure and HLA in healthy donors. The PCR used 60 Vbeta and 13 Jbeta primers. Clones were sequenced by immunoSEQ multiplex PCR, and TCRdb holds only the in-frame ones, with some missing. The sample consists of under 200,000 clones, 75% to 90% of them appearing once. The germline V gene encodes CDR1 SGHDT and CDR2 YYEEEE. Trimming took 4 bases from V and 6 from J; bases not matched to a gene: 5. This CDR3 has 14 amino acids. This receptor was taken from a human donor in good health. The rearrangement links TRBV5-6 to TRBJ2-7; 12 positions match TRBD2. Sequencing used PBMCs. The CDR3 DNA sequence: TGTGCCAGCAGCCTTCTAGCGGGGGGGCGCGAGCAGTACTTC. Residues: CASSLLAGGREQYF.